The rows below give T cell receptor beta chains drawn from one sample of a study of patients and donors after allogeneic stem cell transplantation. TCRdb itself ran the RT-PCR reads through MiXCR, one entry per CDR3 protein. The table includes hundreds of thousands of distinct CDR3 sequences, roughly 15% detected once. Sequenced material: blood, either unsorted or a sorted T cell fraction (not recorded which). These receptors were collected from a human donor who was either an allogeneic HSCT recipient or a stem cell or donor lymphocyte infusion donor (not recorded which). It is not recorded whose cells these are; they may come from a transplant donor. The CDR3 runs from the conserved cysteine through the conserved F or W. D genes are given only for firm matches. Clone size is stated in some rows and not others, as once, few, many or a class when expanded.

CDR3 protein	CDR3 DNA	D gene	J gene	V gene	clone size
CSASQGTFNYGYTF	TGCAGTGCTAGTCAGGGGACCTTTAACTATGGCTACACCTTC	-	TRBJ1-2	TRBV20-1	few
CSAPQTDKSSYEQYF	TGCAGTGCTCCCCAGACGGACAAGAGCTCCTACGAGCAGTACTTC	-	TRBJ2-7	TRBV20-1	many
CSARGGDSFSTDTQYF	TGCAGTGCTAGAGGCGGGGATAGCTTTAGCACAGATACGCAGTATTTT	-	TRBJ2-3	TRBV20-1	few
CASSTGQGNEQYF	TGTGCCAGCAGTACGGGACAGGGCAACGAGCAGTACTTC	TRBD1	TRBJ2-7	TRBV2	-
CASGLALAGGPGEQFF	TGTGCTAGTGGTTTGGCTCTAGCGGGAGGGCCGGGTGAGCAGTTCTTC	TRBD2	TRBJ2-1	TRBV12-5	-
CASKANSYEQYF	TGTGCCAGCAAGGCGAACTCCTACGAGCAGTACTTC	-	TRBJ2-7	TRBV2	few
CASSQEPPLTAGAGADTQYF	TGCGCCAGCAGCCAAGAACCCCCTCTTACGGCAGGGGCAGGGGCAGATACGCAGTATTTT	-	TRBJ2-3	TRBV4-3	once
CSARDVGGPSYEQYF	TGCAGTGCTAGAGACGTGGGAGGGCCCTCTTACGAGCAGTACTTC	TRBD2	TRBJ2-7	TRBV20-1	many
CASSQDPGQGLGEQYF	TGCGCCAGCAGCCAAGATCCGGGACAGGGGTTGGGCGAGCAGTACTTC	TRBD1	TRBJ2-7	TRBV4-3	few
CASSQLVVNTEAFF	TGTGCCAGCAGCCAACTTGTCGTGAACACTGAAGCTTTCTTT	-	TRBJ1-1	TRBV7-9	few
CASSLGPNQETQYF	TGCGCCAGCAGCTTGGGACCGAACCAAGAGACCCAGTACTTC	-	TRBJ2-5	TRBV5-1	many
CASSYSGTGRGTEAFF	TGTGCCAGCAGTTACTCGGGGACAGGGAGGGGCACTGAAGCTTTCTTT	TRBD1	TRBJ1-1	TRBV6-2/TRBV6-3	few
CAISEPTGGGETQYF	TGTGCCATCAGTGAGCCGACGGGGGGTGGGGAGACCCAGTACTTC	TRBD2	TRBJ2-5	TRBV10-3	-
CAWSVKGTGVAFF	TGTGCCTGGAGTGTAAAAGGGACAGGGGTGGCTTTCTTT	TRBD1	TRBJ1-1	TRBV30	-
CAWSSGDYTEAFF	TGTGCCTGGAGTAGTGGGGATTACACTGAAGCTTTCTTT	-	TRBJ1-1	TRBV30	-
CASRGTGTGRSNEQFF	TGCGCCAGCAGGGGTACCGGGACAGGGAGGTCCAATGAGCAGTTCTTC	TRBD1	TRBJ2-1	TRBV5-1	-
CASSSRTGEGYEQYF	TGTGCCAGCAGTTCCCGGACAGGGGAAGGCTACGAGCAGTACTTC	TRBD1	TRBJ2-7	TRBV7-2	many
CASSGDRDYGYTF	TGTGCCAGCAGCGGGGACAGGGATTATGGCTACACCTTC	TRBD1	TRBJ1-2	TRBV12-3/TRBV12-4	-